This T cell receptor beta chain was profiled in a study of blood T cells in healthy people across ages. Study as a whole: Template switching recovered approximately one barcoded beta molecule for every two T cells. Findings and limits, study-wide: Among T cells, TCR beta diversity per million cells dropped roughly linearly as age rose. Diversity figures derived from one million T cells were judged to underestimate the true value. Fewer expanded clones and more diversity marked long-lived versus aged donors.

For the second PCR, which ran for about 6 to 11 cycles, a sample-barcoded 5' primer and a J-beta primer mix were used. From the 5' RACE reads, TCRdb called clonotypes with MiXCR, one entry per CDR3 protein. Of approximately 850,000 distinct CDR3 sequences listed, about 42% are singletons. The junction had 6 bases not matched to a gene; V was cut back by 2 bases and J by 5 bases. CDR3 size: 15 residues. From germline, CDR1 is MNHNY and CDR2 SVGAGI (reference sequence). In its sample, this clonotype was seen a few times. Its antigen is currently unknown. This receptor was obtained from a man aged 60 to 75 in good health. The chain has TRBV6-6 and TRBJ2-1; TRBD2 agrees at 7 bases. Input material: blood. CDR3 in DNA: TGTGCCAGCAGTTACCAAGCGGGGAGCCACAATGAGCAGTTCTTC. Translation: CASSYQAGSHNEQFF.